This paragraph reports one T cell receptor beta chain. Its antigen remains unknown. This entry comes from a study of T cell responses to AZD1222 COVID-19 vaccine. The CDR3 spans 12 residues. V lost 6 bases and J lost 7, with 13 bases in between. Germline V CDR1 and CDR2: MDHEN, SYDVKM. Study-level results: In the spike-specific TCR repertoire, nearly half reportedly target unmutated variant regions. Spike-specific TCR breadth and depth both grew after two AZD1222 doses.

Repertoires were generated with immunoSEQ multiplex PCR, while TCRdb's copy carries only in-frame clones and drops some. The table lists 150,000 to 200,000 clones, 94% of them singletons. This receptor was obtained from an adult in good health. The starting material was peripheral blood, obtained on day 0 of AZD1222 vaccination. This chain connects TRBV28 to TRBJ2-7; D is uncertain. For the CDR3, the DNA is TGTGCCAGCAGAAGAGACTTGGGGGAGCAGTACTTC. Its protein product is CASRRDLGEQYF.